The following is a T cell receptor beta chain sequence with its context. Its specificity is unknown. These data come from a study of T cell responses to AZD1222 COVID-19 vaccine. Findings and caveats of the study: Spike-specific TCR depth and breadth grew after two AZD1222 doses. In a largely white British group with more females than males, clonal diversity was possibly underestimated. The reported proportion of spike-specific TCRs targeting unmutated variant regions was nearly half. Along spike, vaccine-associated CD4 TCRs were found throughout, with dominance at 160-218 and 743-854.

Assay: immunoSEQ multiplex PCR; the TCRdb copy retains only in-frame clones and omits some. Among tens of thousands of clones listed, nearly 90% were seen once. Per germline, CDR1 SGHAT and CDR2 FQNNGV. V was pared by 1 base and J by 5 bases, with 6 bases of the junction left unmatched. The length of the CDR3 is 15 residues. The rearrangement joins TRBV11-2 to TRBJ2-5; 8 bases are shared with TRBD2. The sample here was peripheral blood, taken 28 days after the second AZD1222 dose. This clonotype was obtained from an adult who received the AZD1222 COVID-19 vaccine. The DNA of the CDR3 is TGTGCCAGCAGCTTAGCTAGCGGGTTGGGGGAGACCCAGTACTTC. It yields the protein CASSLASGLGETQYF.